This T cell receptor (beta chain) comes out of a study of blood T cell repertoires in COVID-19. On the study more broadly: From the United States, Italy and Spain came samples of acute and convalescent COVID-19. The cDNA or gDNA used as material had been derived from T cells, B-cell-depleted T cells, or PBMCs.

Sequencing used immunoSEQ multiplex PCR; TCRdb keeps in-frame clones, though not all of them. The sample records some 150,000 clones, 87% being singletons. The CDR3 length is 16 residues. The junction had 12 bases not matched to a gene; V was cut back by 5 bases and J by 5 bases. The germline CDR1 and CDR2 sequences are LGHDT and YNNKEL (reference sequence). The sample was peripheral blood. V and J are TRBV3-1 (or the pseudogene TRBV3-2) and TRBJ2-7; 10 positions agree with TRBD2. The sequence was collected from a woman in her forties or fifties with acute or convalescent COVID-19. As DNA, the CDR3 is TGTGCCAGCAGCTTAAGATCTAGCGGGGGTTCGGACGAGCAGTACTTC. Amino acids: CASSLRSSGGSDEQYF.